The 24 T cell receptor beta chains given below trace back to one sample, sequenced in a study of CD8+CD57+ T cells in acquired aplastic anemia. TCR beta VDJ and CDR3 were profiled, and genomic DNA was the template. TCRdb called the reads again in MiXCR, with one record for every CDR3 protein. The repertoire has about 200,000 distinct CDR3 sequences, 40% to 60% of them found once; the top ten carry less than 20%. CD8+CD57+ cell expansion, shown by flow cytometry, had occurred in the patients selected for sequencing. The sample comprised sorted CD4+, CD8+, or CD8+CD57+ T cells (not recorded which) from PBMCs. Receptors originate from a human donor with aplastic anemia.

This rearrangement joins TRBV20-1 to TRBJ1-1; D possibly corresponds to TRBD1 (6 bases). Per the germline V gene, CDR1 is DFQATT and CDR2 is SNEGSKA (reference sequence). Trimming removed 6 bases from V and 6 bases from J, with 14 bases in between. The CDR3 is made up of 12 amino acids. The CDR3 nucleotides read TGCAGTGCCCTAGCGGGGGGCCCTGAAGCTTTCTTT. Protein: CSALAGGPEAFF.

There are a few counts of this clonotype. The chain carries TRBV15 and TRBJ2-3; 9 bases align to TRBD1. Germline V CDR1 and CDR2: LNHNV, YYDKDF (reference sequence). V dropped 3 bases and J dropped 5; count of bases not matched to a gene: 3. The CDR3 totals 14 residues. The CDR3 loop is CATSSRTGEDTQYF. The CDR3 DNA is TGTGCCACCAGCAGCCGGACAGGGGAAGATACGCAGTATTTT. Full variable domain (rest looked up from reference TRBV15 and TRBJ2-3): DAMVIQNPRYQVTQFGKPVTLSCSQTLNHNVMYWYQQKSSQAPKLLFHYYDKDFNNEADTPDNFQSRRPNTSFCFLDIRSPGLGDTAMYLCATSSRTGEDTQYFGPGTRLTVL.

This chain links TRBV6-5 with TRBJ1-6, with a tentative D call TRBD1 (5 bases). Trimming pared 5 bases from V and 11 bases from J, leaving 19 bases between. Germline V gives CDR1 MNHEY, CDR2 SVGAGI. This CDR3 spans 15 amino acids. CDR3 bases: TGTGCCAGCAGTGAAGGGCAGGGAAGGAATCCACCCCTCCACTTT. As protein: CASSEGQGRNPPLHF.

Of note for this clonotype: This clone may be a read error of a much larger clone one base away. The rearrangement uses TRBV7-2 and TRBJ1-3; D not certain. This CDR3 spans 14 amino acids. Deletions cut 1 base from V and 2 bases from J, with 6 bases between. Germline values: CDR1 SGHTA, CDR2 FQGNSA. This CDR3 is CASSLDIAGNTIYF. In DNA, the CDR3 is TGTGCCAGCAGCTTAGATATAGCTGGAAACACCATATATTTT. The whole variable domain, filled in from reference TRBV7-2 and TRBJ1-3, reads GAGVSQSPSNKVTEKGKDVELRCDPISGHTALYWYRQSLGQGLEFLIYFQGNSAPDKSGLPSDRFSAERTGGSVSTLTIQRTQQEDSAVYLCASSLDIAGNTIYFGEGSWLTVV.

This clonotype was counted ten times or more. The chain links TRBV7-9 to TRBJ2-1; 9 bases align to TRBD2. The germline CDR1 and CDR2 sequences are SEHNR and FQNEAQ (reference sequence). This CDR3 has 24 amino acids. J lost 0 bases, V lost 4 bases, and 28 bases had no gene match. The CDR3 sequence: CASSSEKGKGGIAGESSSYNEQFF. The CDR3 DNA sequence: TGTGCCAGCAGCTCTGAAAAGGGGAAAGGTGGGATAGCGGGGGAATCCAGCTCCTACAATGAGCAGTTCTTC.

The V gene is TRBV6-4, the J gene TRBJ1-2; D is ambiguous. Trimming left V 4 bases short and J 8 bases short, with 2 bases between. CDR1 and CDR2 from the germline V gene are MRHNA and SNTAGT. This CDR3 has 9 residues. CDR3 in DNA: TGTGCCAGCAGTGGGGGCTACACCTTC. Translated: CASSGGYTF.

This clonotype was seen ten or more times. The chain has TRBV29-1 and TRBJ1-1; maybe TRBD1 (5 bases). The V and J ends lost 6 bases and 7 bases respectively, with 12 bases between them. This CDR3 contains 11 residues. Germline-derived CDR1 and CDR2 are SQVTM and ANQGSEA. CDR3 residues: CSVHGGIEAFF. CDR3 DNA: TGCAGCGTCCACGGGGGGATTGAAGCTTTCTTT.

CDR3: CASSLGGTGTTEAFF. As DNA, the CDR3 is TGCGCCAGCAGCTTGGGGGGGACAGGAACTACTGAAGCTTTCTTT. The chain is built from TRBV5-1 and TRBJ1-1; 8 nucleotides match TRBD1. Germline CDR1 is SGHRS and CDR2 is YFSETQ. After removal of 0 bases from V and 5 bases from J, the junction contained 6 bases not matched to a gene. The CDR3 has 15 residues.

This clonotype was seen at least ten times. The V call is TRBV7-9, the J call TRBJ1-1, with D possibly matching TRBD1 (6 bases). V lost 2 bases to trimming and J lost 0 bases, with 16 bases between them. Germline lookup yields CDR1 SEHNR and CDR2 FQNEAQ (reference sequence). This CDR3 region has 17 residues. CDR3 protein: CASSLFRGLKMNTEAFF. As DNA, the CDR3 is TGTGCCAGCAGCTTATTTCGGGGGCTGAAAATGAACACTGAAGCTTTCTTT.

The gene calls are TRBV3-1 and TRBJ2-1; TRBD1 matches 7 bases. The germline gives CDR1 LGHDT, CDR2 YNNKEL (reference sequence). Trimming took 2 bases from V and 5 from J; bases not matched to a gene: 9. The CDR3 extends over 16 amino acids. CDR3 nucleotides: TGTGCCAGCAGCCAAACGACAGGGCGGTTACACAATGAGCAGTTCTTC. Protein sequence: CASSQTTGRLHNEQFF.

There are a few counts of this clonotype. V is TRBV2 and J is TRBJ1-1; no reliable D call. V was shortened by 7 bases and J by 6 bases, with 15 bases between the two germline ends. Per the germline V gene, CDR1 is SNHLY and CDR2 is FYNNEI. The CDR3 covers 13 residues. CDR3 loop: CASTPSWTAEAFF. The CDR3 DNA follows: TGTGCCAGCACCCCTTCCTGGACCGCTGAAGCTTTCTTT.

This clonotype was seen at least ten times. This sequence joins TRBV5-4 and TRBJ1-3; 7 bases match TRBD1. In germline, CDR1 is SGHNT, CDR2 YYREEE (reference sequence). V lost 4 bases to trimming and J lost 4 bases; unmatched junction nucleotides: 5. The CDR3 runs to 14 residues. The CDR3 DNA follows: TGTGCCAGCAGCCCGACAGGGCCCGGAAACACCATATATTTT. Residues: CASSPTGPGNTIYF.

The chain links TRBV7-8 to TRBJ2-3; TRBD1 or TRBD2 may be the D gene (7 bases each). This CDR3 spans 17 amino acids. Looked up from germline, CDR1 is SGHVS and CDR2 is FQNEAQ. V lost 7 bases and J 2 bases, leaving 22 bases between the germline ends. CDR3 protein: CASNRRQGGGPTDTQYF. The CDR3, as DNA: TGTGCCAGCAACAGAAGACAGGGAGGGGGCCCCACAGATACGCAGTATTTT.

This clonotype came up a few times. This chain links TRBV7-9 with TRBJ2-3; the D gene is possibly TRBD2 (6 bases). The V gene's germline CDR1 is SEHNR and CDR2 FQNEAQ (reference sequence). Trimming took 5 bases from V and 3 from J, leaving 6 bases between them. This CDR3 region has 12 residues. CDR3 sequence (DNA): TGTGCCAGCAGCCGGGGGACAGATACGCAGTATTTT. Translation: CASSRGTDTQYF.

The table lists this clonotype with many counts. The chain carries TRBV5-5 and TRBJ1-5, with D possibly TRBD1 on 6 matching bases. The CDR3 covers 13 residues. The V and J ends lost 4 bases and 10 bases respectively, with 15 bases between them. The germline V gene encodes CDR1 SGHKS and CDR2 YYEKEE (reference sequence). In DNA form, the CDR3 reads TGTGCCAGCAGCGGGGGGCCTCCTCAACCCCAGCATTTT. Protein: CASSGGPPQPQHF.

The chain recombines TRBV7-6 with TRBJ2-3; D might be TRBD2 (5 bases). Looked up from germline, CDR1 is SGHVS and CDR2 is FNYEAQ. There are 14 residues in the CDR3. V was pared by 0 bases and J by 4 bases, with 8 bases between. This CDR3 reads CASSLAEGPDTQYF. As DNA, the CDR3 is TGTGCCAGCAGCTTAGCTGAGGGCCCAGATACGCAGTATTTT.

The chain carries TRBV2 and TRBJ2-1; unclear D gene. Trimming cost V 6 bases and J 6 bases, with 6 bases left between them. The CDR3 extends over 11 amino acids. Germline loops: CDR1 SNHLY, CDR2 FYNNEI. CDR3 in amino acids: CASRERNEQFF. The CDR3 bases are TGTGCCAGCAGGGAGCGCAATGAGCAGTTCTTC.

The chain is built from TRBV27 and TRBJ1-2, with D possibly matching TRBD1 (6 bases). This CDR3 region has 15 residues. The germline CDR1 and CDR2 sequences are MNHEY and SMNVEV (reference sequence). The V end was cut by 3 bases, the J end by 1 base, with 12 bases between. This CDR3 reads CASSFMGRGNYGYTF. The CDR3 DNA sequence: TGTGCCAGCAGTTTTATGGGCAGGGGTAACTATGGCTACACCTTC.

The V call is TRBV7-9, the J call TRBJ2-3; perhaps TRBD2 as D (6 bases). The CDR3 runs 14 residues. The germline CDR1 and CDR2 sequences are SEHNR and FQNEAQ (reference sequence). Trimming removed 5 bases at V and 2 bases at J, with 11 bases between. CDR3 coding DNA: TGTGCCAGCAGCATCGGGACTGCCACAGATACGCAGTATTTT. As protein: CASSIGTATDTQYF.

This clonotype was seen many times. V and J are TRBV19 and TRBJ1-5; 7 bases line up with TRBD1. Germline assignment: CDR1 LNHDA and CDR2 SQIVND (reference sequence). Trimming cost V 6 bases and J 4 bases; bases outside gene matches: 0. This CDR3 comprises 12 residues. The CDR3: CASSRGNQPQHF. The CDR3 coding sequence is TGTGCCAGTAGCAGGGGGAATCAGCCCCAGCATTTT.

This clonotype was recorded many times. The CDR3 is CASSFGGSNEKLFF. CDR3 nucleotide sequence: TGTGCCAGCAGCTTTGGAGGTTCCAATGAAAAACTGTTTTTT. The V call is TRBV7-9, the J call TRBJ1-4, with unresolved D. V lost 3 bases and J 5 bases, leaving 10 bases between the germline ends. Germline assignment: CDR1 SEHNR and CDR2 FQNEAQ (reference sequence). The CDR3 is made up of 14 amino acids.

This clonotype was detected a few times. Here the CDR3 reads CASSEDLTHRGYTF. CDR3 bases: TGTGCCAGCAGTGAAGACCTAACCCACAGGGGCTACACCTTC. The gene calls are TRBV2 and TRBJ1-2; D perhaps matches TRBD1 (5 bases). The V end lost 1 base, the J end lost 8 bases, and 14 bases lay between the germline ends. CDR1 and CDR2 (germline): SNHLY, FYNNEI. The CDR3 length is 14 residues.

The V and J genes are TRBV29-1 and TRBJ2-1; TRBD2 agrees at 12 bases. With V trimmed by 5 bases and J by 5 bases, 19 bases remained unmatched. Germline-derived CDR1 and CDR2 are SQVTM and ANQGSEA. This CDR3 contains 19 residues. The CDR3 loop reads CSVFTNRASGGATDNEQFF. CDR3 coding DNA: TGCAGCGTTTTTACGAATCGGGCTAGCGGGGGGGCGACGGACAATGAGCAGTTCTTC.

The chain combines TRBV6-1 with TRBJ1-2; D gene unclear. This CDR3 comprises 15 residues. In germline, CDR1 is MNHNS, CDR2 SASEGT. Trimming cost V 5 bases and J 3 bases, with 16 bases left between them. The CDR3 loop reads CASSYPPSGDYGYTF. The CDR3 coding sequence is TGTGCCAGCAGTTATCCCCCTAGCGGGGACTATGGCTACACCTTC.